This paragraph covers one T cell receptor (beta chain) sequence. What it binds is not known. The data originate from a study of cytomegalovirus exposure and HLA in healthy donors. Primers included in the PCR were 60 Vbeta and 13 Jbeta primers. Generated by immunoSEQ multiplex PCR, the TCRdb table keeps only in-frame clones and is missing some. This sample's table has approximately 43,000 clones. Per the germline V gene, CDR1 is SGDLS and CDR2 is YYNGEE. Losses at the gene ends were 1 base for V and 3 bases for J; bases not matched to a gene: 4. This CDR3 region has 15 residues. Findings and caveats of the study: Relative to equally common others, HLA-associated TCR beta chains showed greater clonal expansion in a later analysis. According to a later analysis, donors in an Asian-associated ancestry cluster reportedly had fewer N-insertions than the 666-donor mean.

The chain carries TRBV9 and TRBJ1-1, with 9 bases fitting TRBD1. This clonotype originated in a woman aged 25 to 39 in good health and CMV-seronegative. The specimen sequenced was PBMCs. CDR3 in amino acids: CASSVLGQGDTEAFF. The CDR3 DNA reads TGTGCCAGCAGCGTACTGGGACAGGGCGACACTGAAGCTTTCTTT. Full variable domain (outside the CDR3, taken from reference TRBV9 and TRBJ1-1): DSGVTQTPKHLITATGQRVTLRCSPRSGDLSVYWYQQSLDQGLQFLIQYYNGEERAKGNILERFSAQQFPDLHSELNLSSLELGDSALYFCASSVLGQGDTEAFFGQGTRLTVV.